A selection of T cell receptor beta chains follows, all from one sample in a study of early T cells in non-severe SARS-CoV-2 infection. MiXCR, run by TCRdb on the 5' RACE reads, gives a single entry per CDR3 protein. The sample holds over 35,000 distinct CDR3 sequences; about 11% are singletons and the top ten take 8% to 10%. Sequencing was done on a sample of whole blood. The origin of the receptors is an adult who was a healthcare worker with PCR-confirmed SARS-CoV-2 infection or an uninfected control (not recorded which). Each CDR3 is given with its conserved first and last residue. A D gene is named only where the DNA matches it firmly. Rows give clone size only sometimes, using once, few, many, or a class for an expanded clone.

D gene: TRBD1
clone size: many
V gene: TRBV7-3
J gene: TRBJ1-2
CDR3 DNA: TGTGCCAGCAGCCTATCAGGGGGCGCGGGCTATGGCTACACCTTC
CDR3 protein: CASSLSGGAGYGYTF

D gene: .
clone size: .
V gene: TRBV9
J gene: TRBJ2-2
CDR3 DNA: TGTGCCAGCAGCTATTCGGGCAGGGGGAACACCGGGGAGCTGTTTTTT
CDR3 protein: CASSYSGRGNTGELFF

D gene: .
clone size: medium-sized
V gene: TRBV2
J gene: TRBJ1-2
CDR3 DNA: TGTGCCAGCAGTGAAGCACACGATACCCTAGGGGGTGGCTACACCTTC
CDR3 protein: CASSEAHDTLGGGYTF

D gene: .
clone size: many
V gene: TRBV7-2
J gene: TRBJ1-1
CDR3 DNA: TGTGCCAGCAGCAGAACCAAGAGCCTCACTGAAGCCTTCTTT
CDR3 protein: CASSRTKSLTEAFF

D gene: TRBD1
clone size: .
V gene: TRBV6-5
J gene: TRBJ1-1
CDR3 DNA: TGTGCCAGCACCAACTACCAGGGGGCCCCTGAAGCTTTCTTT
CDR3 protein: CASTNYQGAPEAFF

D gene: .
clone size: many
V gene: TRBV10-3
J gene: TRBJ2-3
CDR3 DNA: TGTGCCATCAGGGTAGGGGGTGACACAGATACGCAGTATTTT
CDR3 protein: CAIRVGGDTDTQYF

D gene: .
clone size: few
V gene: TRBV19
J gene: TRBJ2-3
CDR3 DNA: TGTGCCAGTAGTCTGGACACAAGCACAGATACGCAGTATTTT
CDR3 protein: CASSLDTSTDTQYF

D gene: .
clone size: .
V gene: TRBV2
J gene: TRBJ1-1
CDR3 DNA: TGTGCCAGCAGTGAAGGACTGAACACTGAAGCTTTCTTT
CDR3 protein: CASSEGLNTEAFF

D gene: .
clone size: .
V gene: TRBV18
J gene: TRBJ1-1
CDR3 DNA: TGTGCCAGCTCACCACCGGGGGACACTGAAGCTTTCTTT
CDR3 protein: CASSPPGDTEAFF

D gene: .
clone size: .
V gene: TRBV6-6
J gene: TRBJ2-3
CDR3 DNA: TGTGCCAGCAGTGCGAGCGGAGATACGCAGTATTTT
CDR3 protein: CASSASGDTQYF

D gene: .
clone size: .
V gene: TRBV28
J gene: TRBJ2-4
CDR3 DNA: TGTGCCAGCAGTGAGGCCGGAGCCAAAAACATTCAGTACTTC
CDR3 protein: CASSEAGAKNIQYF

D gene: .
clone size: many
V gene: TRBV7-2
J gene: TRBJ1-6
CDR3 DNA: TGTGCCAGCAGCGCGGCCCCTACCAGCTCCTGTAATTCACCCCTCCACTTT
CDR3 protein: CASSAAPTSSCNSPLHF

D gene: .
clone size: .
V gene: TRBV29-1
J gene: TRBJ2-7
CDR3 DNA: TGCAGCGTAGGTCCGACCTACGAGCAGTACTTC
CDR3 protein: CSVGPTYEQYF

D gene: TRBD2
clone size: .
V gene: TRBV28
J gene: TRBJ2-7
CDR3 DNA: TGTGCCAGCACCCTCTCGTGGGGGGGTTACGAGCAGTACTTC
CDR3 protein: CASTLSWGGYEQYF

D gene: .
clone size: .
V gene: TRBV19
J gene: TRBJ1-2
CDR3 DNA: TGTGCCAGTAGTATTAGGGTGGGGGTCTCCGCGGTTGGCTACACCTTC
CDR3 protein: CASSIRVGVSAVGYTF

D gene: .
clone size: few
V gene: TRBV7-6
J gene: TRBJ1-2
CDR3 DNA: TGTGCCAGCAGCTACACGATTGGAGCTGGCTACACCTTC
CDR3 protein: CASSYTIGAGYTF

D gene: TRBD1
clone size: many
V gene: TRBV10-3
J gene: TRBJ2-1
CDR3 DNA: TGTGCCATCAGTCCGCCTGGGACAGGGGTCGATGAGCAGTTCTTC
CDR3 protein: CAISPPGTGVDEQFF

D gene: .
clone size: many
V gene: TRBV24-1
J gene: TRBJ2-1
CDR3 DNA: TGTGCCACCAGTGATTTGGGCTCCAGGGTTGGGAGCTCCTACAATGAGCAGTTCTTC
CDR3 protein: CATSDLGSRVGSSYNEQFF

D gene: .
clone size: many
V gene: TRBV10-3
J gene: TRBJ2-1
CDR3 DNA: TGTGCCATCATGGGGACCCTAGAGCCGTTCTTC
CDR3 protein: CAIMGTLEPFF

D gene: .
clone size: .
V gene: TRBV7-2
J gene: TRBJ1-5
CDR3 DNA: TGTGCCAGCAGCTTAGGTAATTTGGATCAGCCCCAGCATTTT
CDR3 protein: CASSLGNLDQPQHF

D gene: .
clone size: many
V gene: TRBV19
J gene: TRBJ2-3
CDR3 DNA: TGTGCCAGTAGTATAGGGGCTAGCAAAGATACGCAGTATTTT
CDR3 protein: CASSIGASKDTQYF

D gene: .
clone size: many
V gene: TRBV29-1
J gene: TRBJ2-3
CDR3 DNA: TGCAGCAGCAAGGACGGATTGAGCACAGATACGCAGTATTTT
CDR3 protein: CSSKDGLSTDTQYF

D gene: .
clone size: many
V gene: TRBV10-3
J gene: TRBJ1-6
CDR3 DNA: TGTGCCATCAGTGATGGTGGGGGTTTGAGAAATTCACCCCTCCACTTT
CDR3 protein: CAISDGGGLRNSPLHF

D gene: TRBD1
clone size: .
V gene: TRBV7-3
J gene: TRBJ2-2
CDR3 DNA: TGTGCCAGCAGCTTAGAACCCGGGACAGGGGGCGGGGAGCTGTTTTTT
CDR3 protein: CASSLEPGTGGGELFF

D gene: TRBD1
clone size: many
V gene: TRBV3-1
J gene: TRBJ2-4
CDR3 DNA: TGTGCCAGCAGCCAGGTACAGGGGCCCAAAAACATTCAGTACTTC
CDR3 protein: CASSQVQGPKNIQYF

D gene: .
clone size: .
V gene: TRBV19
J gene: TRBJ2-7
CDR3 DNA: TGTGTCAGTAGTTATACTCGGCAAACCTCCTACGAGCAGTACTTC
CDR3 protein: CVSSYTRQTSYEQYF

D gene: TRBD1
clone size: .
V gene: TRBV11-2
J gene: TRBJ1-2
CDR3 DNA: TGTGCCAGCAGCTTAGAACCCCTCAGGGGGGCCTATGGCTACACCTTC
CDR3 protein: CASSLEPLRGAYGYTF

D gene: .
clone size: few
V gene: TRBV24-1
J gene: TRBJ2-1
CDR3 DNA: TGTGCCACCAGTGACCCGGCCTGGGGGCAGGGAGAAAATGAGCAGTTCTTC
CDR3 protein: CATSDPAWGQGENEQFF

D gene: .
clone size: .
V gene: TRBV19
J gene: TRBJ1-2
CDR3 DNA: TGTGCCAGTAGTATCGATTTACAGACAGGCGTACGGTATGGCTACACCTTC
CDR3 protein: CASSIDLQTGVRYGYTF

D gene: TRBD1
clone size: .
V gene: TRBV11-2
J gene: TRBJ2-1
CDR3 DNA: TGTGCCAGCAGCCCGGGACAGGTCGGATATGAGCAGTTCTTC
CDR3 protein: CASSPGQVGYEQFF

D gene: TRBD2
clone size: medium-sized
V gene: TRBV7-2
J gene: TRBJ2-1
CDR3 DNA: TGTGCCAGCAGCTTAGCGCGTGGTGGACTAGCGGGGGCTAGCTCCTACAATGAGCAGTTCTTC
CDR3 protein: CASSLARGGLAGASSYNEQFF

D gene: .
clone size: many
V gene: TRBV5-4
J gene: TRBJ1-5
CDR3 DNA: TGTGCCAGCAGCTTGGGTGGTTGGTCAAATCAGCCCCAGCATTTT
CDR3 protein: CASSLGGWSNQPQHF

D gene: TRBD2
clone size: many
V gene: TRBV7-6
J gene: TRBJ2-3
CDR3 DNA: TGTGCCAGCAGCCCGACACTAGCGGGGGCCACAGATACGCAGTATTTT
CDR3 protein: CASSPTLAGATDTQYF

D gene: .
clone size: .
V gene: TRBV14
J gene: TRBJ1-4
CDR3 DNA: TGTGCCAGCAGCCGGAGCCAGATCAATGAAAAACTGTTTTTT
CDR3 protein: CASSRSQINEKLFF

D gene: TRBD1
clone size: few
V gene: TRBV15
J gene: TRBJ1-6
CDR3 DNA: TGTGCCACCAGCAGGGACAGGGTACCCTATAATTCACCCCTCCACTTT
CDR3 protein: CATSRDRVPYNSPLHF

D gene: .
clone size: .
V gene: TRBV6-2/TRBV6-3
J gene: TRBJ1-2
CDR3 DNA: TGTGCCAGCAGGAAGGACGGTGGATATGGCTACACCTTC
CDR3 protein: CASRKDGGYGYTF

D gene: .
clone size: few
V gene: TRBV7-2
J gene: TRBJ1-1
CDR3 DNA: TGTGCCAGCAGCTTTCTGGGGGCACAGAACACTGAAGCTTTCTTT
CDR3 protein: CASSFLGAQNTEAFF

D gene: .
clone size: few
V gene: TRBV30
J gene: TRBJ1-5
CDR3 DNA: TGTGCCTGGGGCACTGATAGCAATCAGCCCCAGCATTTT
CDR3 protein: CAWGTDSNQPQHF

D gene: .
clone size: many
V gene: TRBV9
J gene: TRBJ2-7
CDR3 DNA: TGTGCCAGCAGCGTAGGAACCCCCGGGCCAAGCTCGACCCTTACAGGCTACGAGCAGTACTTC
CDR3 protein: CASSVGTPGPSSTLTGYEQYF

D gene: .
clone size: few
V gene: TRBV24-1
J gene: TRBJ2-2
CDR3 DNA: TGTGCCACCAGACCAACCCGTACCACGAACACCGGGGAGCTGTTTTTT
CDR3 protein: CATRPTRTTNTGELFF

D gene: .
clone size: .
V gene: TRBV6-2/TRBV6-3
J gene: TRBJ2-2
CDR3 DNA: TGTGCCAGCCGCCGTGGGCCGACAGGAGCCGACGGGGAGCTGTTTTTT
CDR3 protein: CASRRGPTGADGELFF

D gene: TRBD2
clone size: many
V gene: TRBV29-1
J gene: TRBJ2-5
CDR3 DNA: TGCAGCGTATCTCGCGGGGGAGAGACCCAGTACTTC
CDR3 protein: CSVSRGGETQYF

D gene: .
clone size: .
V gene: TRBV7-3
J gene: TRBJ2-5
CDR3 DNA: TGTGCCAGCAGCTTAATCGGACAGCCCGCAGAGACCCAGTACTTC
CDR3 protein: CASSLIGQPAETQYF

D gene: TRBD1
clone size: few
V gene: TRBV7-9
J gene: TRBJ2-7
CDR3 DNA: TGTGCCAGCAGCCCCACCCGGGACAGGAGAATGTACGAGCAGTACTTC
CDR3 protein: CASSPTRDRRMYEQYF

D gene: .
clone size: few
V gene: TRBV11-2
J gene: TRBJ2-3
CDR3 DNA: TGTGCCAGCAGCTGGGGACGGAGCACAGATACGCAGTATTTT
CDR3 protein: CASSWGRSTDTQYF

D gene: .
clone size: many
V gene: TRBV29-1
J gene: TRBJ1-2
CDR3 DNA: TGCAGCGCCCGCCCTCCCGGGGATGGCTACACCTTC
CDR3 protein: CSARPPGDGYTF

D gene: .
clone size: .
V gene: TRBV5-8
J gene: TRBJ1-5
CDR3 DNA: TGTGCCAGCAGCTTACAGTACCAGCCCCAGCATTTT
CDR3 protein: CASSLQYQPQHF

D gene: .
clone size: medium-sized
V gene: TRBV29-1
J gene: TRBJ2-7
CDR3 DNA: TGCAGCGTTGAAGTCGGGGGTGACGCTAACCGGTACGAGCAGTACTTC
CDR3 protein: CSVEVGGDANRYEQYF

D gene: .
clone size: .
V gene: TRBV9
J gene: TRBJ2-1
CDR3 DNA: TGTGCCAGCAGCGTAGGGGTTGGATCTATCTACAATGAGCAGTTCTTC
CDR3 protein: CASSVGVGSIYNEQFF

D gene: .
clone size: many
V gene: TRBV12-3/TRBV12-4
J gene: TRBJ2-5
CDR3 DNA: TGTGCCAGCCAGGGTTCGTCGGGAGAGACCCAGTACTTC
CDR3 protein: CASQGSSGETQYF

D gene: TRBD1
clone size: .
V gene: TRBV6-2/TRBV6-3
J gene: TRBJ2-3
CDR3 DNA: TGTGCCAGCAGGAAGAGGGGGCTCCTCTCGCTCACAGATACGCAGTATTTT
CDR3 protein: CASRKRGLLSLTDTQYF

D gene: .
clone size: .
V gene: TRBV25-1
J gene: TRBJ2-5
CDR3 DNA: TGTGCCAGCAGTGAACCGGACATACTAGAGACCCAGTACTTC
CDR3 protein: CASSEPDILETQYF

D gene: TRBD2
clone size: few
V gene: TRBV7-9
J gene: TRBJ2-7
CDR3 DNA: TGTGCCAGCAGCCGGGACTACAACGAGCAGTACTTC
CDR3 protein: CASSRDYNEQYF

D gene: TRBD1
clone size: .
V gene: TRBV6-5
J gene: TRBJ2-2
CDR3 DNA: TGTGCCAGCAGGGAACGACAGGGGAACACCGGGGAGCTGTTTTTT
CDR3 protein: CASRERQGNTGELFF

D gene: .
clone size: few
V gene: TRBV30
J gene: TRBJ1-1
CDR3 DNA: TGTGCCTGGACGCTGGAAGAGGACACTGAAGCTTTCTTT
CDR3 protein: CAWTLEEDTEAFF

D gene: .
clone size: .
V gene: TRBV20-1
J gene: TRBJ1-3
CDR3 DNA: TGCAGTGCTAGCCAAGGAGGAGGCTCTGGAAACACCATATATTTT
CDR3 protein: CSASQGGGSGNTIYF

D gene: .
clone size: many
V gene: TRBV19
J gene: TRBJ1-2
CDR3 DNA: TGTGCCAGTAGTACCAATTACAGGGATGGCTACACCTTC
CDR3 protein: CASSTNYRDGYTF

D gene: .
clone size: .
V gene: TRBV20-1
J gene: TRBJ1-4
CDR3 DNA: TGCAGTGCACAAGATGCAACTAATGAAAAACTGTTTTTT
CDR3 protein: CSAQDATNEKLFF

D gene: .
clone size: many
V gene: TRBV6-2/TRBV6-3
J gene: TRBJ1-5
CDR3 DNA: TGTGCCAGCACCCAAACCCAGGGCGGTCAGCCCCAGCATTTT
CDR3 protein: CASTQTQGGQPQHF

D gene: TRBD1
clone size: medium-sized
V gene: TRBV27
J gene: TRBJ1-4
CDR3 DNA: TGTGCCAGCAGTCCGACAGGGGGCAGGGATGAAAAACTGTTTTTT
CDR3 protein: CASSPTGGRDEKLFF